The entry below describes one TCR beta chain. The data are from a study of blood T cell repertoires in COVID-19. Study background: The United States, Italy and Spain provided the acute and convalescent COVID-19 samples.

Per germline, CDR1 SQVTM and CDR2 ANQGSEA. V gave up 3 bases and J gave up 3 bases; unmatched junction bases: 8. The CDR3 loop spans 15 amino acids. Profiling relied on immunoSEQ multiplex PCR, and the TCRdb table lists in-frame clones only, not all of them. The sample shows roughly 130,000 clones, around 87% of them seen only once. Sequencing was carried out using peripheral blood. The TCR originated in an older woman with acute or convalescent COVID-19. V usage is TRBV29-1 and J usage is TRBJ2-1; 7 nucleotides agree with TRBD2. The CDR3 sequence is CSVESGKRGYNEQFF. CDR3 nucleotide sequence: TGCAGCGTTGAGAGTGGGAAGCGGGGCTACAATGAGCAGTTCTTC.